This TCR beta chain was identified in a study of blood T cell repertoires in COVID-19. Study-wide context: Sites across the United States, Italy and Spain contributed samples from acute and convalescent COVID-19. The analysed material was cDNA or gDNA that came from T cells, B-cell-depleted T cells, or PBMCs.

Sequencing was performed with immunoSEQ multiplex PCR; in TCRdb, only in-frame clones are kept and a portion is missing. Of 150,000 to 200,000 clones in the sample, approximately 91% were seen once. The CDR3 covers 11 residues. Trimming pared 6 bases from V and 10 bases from J, leaving 13 bases between. In germline, CDR1 is DFQATT, CDR2 SNEGSKA (reference sequence). The gene calls are TRBV20-1 and TRBJ2-1, with D unresolved. This TCR came from a man in his 70s with active or convalescent COVID-19. Sequenced material: peripheral blood. This CDR3 reads CSANNPREQFF. CDR3 nucleotide sequence: TGCAGTGCAAATAACCCGCGAGAGCAGTTCTTC.